This T cell receptor (beta chain) appears in the sequencing data of a study of blood T cells in healthy people across ages. Study-level background: About one barcoded beta molecule was captured per two T cells (by template switching). Study-level results: TCR beta diversity, measured per million T cells, fell in a roughly linear way with age.

This clonotype has more than one count but fewer than ten. Its target is unknown. Germline-derived CDR1 and CDR2 are DFQATT and SNEGSKA (reference sequence). The CDR3 spans 12 residues. A J-beta primer mix and a sample-barcoded 5' primer were used in a second PCR of roughly 7 to 12 cycles. TCRdb used MiXCR to reprocess the 5' RACE reads, holding one entry per CDR3 protein. Of roughly 1,700,000 distinct CDR3 sequences listed, about 28% were seen once; the top ten hold more than 6%. The receptor was derived from a woman aged 30 to 39 in good health. The specimen sequenced was blood. This chain uses TRBV20-1 with TRBJ2-7; 10 positions agree with TRBD2. The DNA end lines up better with TRBJ2-5; the J call may be wrong. CDR3 in amino acids: CSAVAGGETQYF. CDR3 in DNA: TGCAGTGCCGTAGCGGGAGGTGAGACCCAGTACTTC.